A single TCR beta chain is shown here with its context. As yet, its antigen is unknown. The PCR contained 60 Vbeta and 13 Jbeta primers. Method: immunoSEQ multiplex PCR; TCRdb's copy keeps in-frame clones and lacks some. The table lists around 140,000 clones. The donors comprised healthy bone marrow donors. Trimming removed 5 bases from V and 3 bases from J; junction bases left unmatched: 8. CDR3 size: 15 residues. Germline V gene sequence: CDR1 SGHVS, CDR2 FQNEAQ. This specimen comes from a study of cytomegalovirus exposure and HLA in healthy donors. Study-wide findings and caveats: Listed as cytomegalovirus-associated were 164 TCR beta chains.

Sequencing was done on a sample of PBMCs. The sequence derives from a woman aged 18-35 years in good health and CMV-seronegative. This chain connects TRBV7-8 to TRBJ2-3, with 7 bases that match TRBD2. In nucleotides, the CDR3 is TGTGCCAGCAGCCCAGGACTAGGTCGGACAGATACGCAGTATTTT. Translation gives CASSPGLGRTDTQYF.